This is a list of T cell receptor beta chains from one sample in a study of T cell repertoires in cytomegalovirus infection. A single record per CDR3 protein comes from TCRdb applying MiXCR to the reads. The sample lists some 600,000 distinct CDR3 sequences, 24% occurring once. The sequenced sample was CD8+ T cells from PBMCs. These receptor sequences come from a human donor in good health (CMV status not recorded). Some clones in this sample may be carry-over from other donors' samples. The CDR3 runs from the conserved cysteine through the conserved F or W. D genes are given only for firm matches. Size tells how often a clone was seen (once, few, many) or the class of an expanded clone, and some rows leave it out.

d_call	v_call	clone_size	j_call	cdr3_nt	cdr3_aa
TRBD1	TRBV10-3	-	TRBJ1-2	TGTGCCATCCTATACCAGGGACAGGGGAGCTATGGCTACACCTTC	CAILYQGQGSYGYTF
-	TRBV7-9	few	TRBJ2-5	TGTGCCAGCAGCTCTCGGGGAAAAGAGACCCAGTACTTC	CASSSRGKETQYF
TRBD2	TRBV7-2	many	TRBJ2-1	TGTGCCAGCAGCTTTACTAGCGGGGTCTACAATGAGCAGTTCTTC	CASSFTSGVYNEQFF
-	TRBV28	many	TRBJ2-1	TGTGCCAGCAGTGGGGACTTGACCAGACCGGGCTACAATGAGCAGTTCTTC	CASSGDLTRPGYNEQFF
-	TRBV13	-	TRBJ2-3	TGTGCCAGCAGCTTAGGCACTAGCAGCTTTTACACAGATACGCAGTATTTT	CASSLGTSSFYTDTQYF
TRBD2	TRBV20-1	-	TRBJ2-1	TGCAGTGCTAGTACGGGGGGGCCCTACAATGAGCAGTTCTTC	CSASTGGPYNEQFF
-	TRBV9	-	TRBJ2-2	TGTGCCAGCAGCGTAGATGGGGCGTCGGGGAACACCGGGGAGCTGTTTTTT	CASSVDGASGNTGELFF
-	TRBV10-3	-	TRBJ2-7	TGTGCCATCAGGGTCACAACCTACGAGCAGTACTTC	CAIRVTTYEQYF
-	TRBV5-6	few	TRBJ2-1	TGTGCCAGCAGCTTCGGAGGGGCCAATGAGCAGTTCTTC	CASSFGGANEQFF
-	TRBV28	-	TRBJ1-1	TGTGCCAGCAGCCAAGGAACTCCAAGCCGGCGAGCTTTCTTT	CASSQGTPSRRAFF
-	TRBV9	few	TRBJ2-1	TGTGCCAGCAGCCCTCGAGGTGAGCAGTTCTTC	CASSPRGEQFF
-	TRBV29-1	-	TRBJ2-5	TGCAGCGTCCCGGAGGTAGGCTGGGAGACCCAGTACTTC	CSVPEVGWETQYF
-	TRBV28	many	TRBJ2-4	TGTGCCAGCAGTTTCAAGATAGCCAAAAACATTCAGTACTTC	CASSFKIAKNIQYF
TRBD1	TRBV20-1	few	TRBJ1-4	TGCAGTGCTAGAGGACAGGGGACTAATGAAAAACTGTTTTTT	CSARGQGTNEKLFF
-	TRBV7-9	-	TRBJ2-1	TGTGCCAGCAGTCCAGAATTCCCACCCTACAATGAGCAGTTCTTC	CASSPEFPPYNEQFF
-	TRBV18	-	TRBJ1-1	TGTGCCAGCTCACCACAAGGCGGTTATGAAGCTTTCTTT	CASSPQGGYEAFF
-	TRBV7-9	few	TRBJ1-4	TGTGCCAGCAGCTCAGGGGCAACTAATGAAAAACTGTTTTTT	CASSSGATNEKLFF
-	TRBV9	-	TRBJ2-3	TGTGCCAGCAGCGTATGGGGGGGCTCAGATACGCAGTATTTT	CASSVWGGSDTQYF
-	TRBV7-4	-	TRBJ1-1	TGTGCCAGCAGCTCCTCTTCGAGGACTGAAGCTTTCTTT	CASSSSSRTEAFF
TRBD1	TRBV6-2/TRBV6-3	many	TRBJ1-1	TGTGCCAGCAGTTACGCCTCCGGGACAGGGTACACTGAAGCTTTCTTT	CASSYASGTGYTEAFF
-	TRBV20-1	-	TRBJ2-1	TGCAGTGCTAGAGACAGGGACGGACAGTTCTTC	CSARDRDGQFF
-	TRBV10-3	-	TRBJ1-2	TGTGCCATCAGTGAGATGACAGGAGACTATGGCTACACCTTC	CAISEMTGDYGYTF
TRBD2	TRBV20-1	few	TRBJ2-7	TGCAGTGCCCGGACTAGCGGGGGTTCAAAATACGAGCAGTACTTC	CSARTSGGSKYEQYF
TRBD2	TRBV5-6	-	TRBJ2-1	TGTGCCAGCAGAGGGGCGGGGGTCTACAATGAGCAGTTCTTC	CASRGAGVYNEQFF
TRBD2	TRBV20-1	few	TRBJ2-2	TGCAGTGCTAGAGCCCAACTAGCGGGGGACACCGGGGAGCTGTTTTTT	CSARAQLAGDTGELFF
-	TRBV13	few	TRBJ2-1	TGTGCCAGCAGCTTAGTAGGGTTGCCAAATGAGCAGTTCTTC	CASSLVGLPNEQFF
-	TRBV23-1	-	TRBJ1-1	TGCGCCCCCACAAGAGCTTTCTTT	CAPTRAFF
TRBD2	TRBV29-1	-	TRBJ2-1	TGCAGCGTTGAAGATCCACCCGGGACTAGTCGCAATGAGCAGTTCTTC	CSVEDPPGTSRNEQFF
-	TRBV28	many	TRBJ2-2	TGTGCCAGCAGCTCCCGACGGGGGACCTCTGCCGGGGAGCTGTTTTTT	CASSSRRGTSAGELFF
-	TRBV7-6	many	TRBJ2-1	TGTGCTAGCAGCCTTGATCTAGGGGGTGGCGAGCAGTTCTTC	CASSLDLGGGEQFF
-	TRBV6-2/TRBV6-3	-	TRBJ2-1	TGTGTCAGCAGTTACCGAAAAACAGGGTTTCCCTACAATGAGCAGTTCTTC	CVSSYRKTGFPYNEQFF
-	TRBV7-7	-	TRBJ2-1	TGTGCTAGCAGCCTAATGGGGGAAGAGCAGTTCTTC	CASSLMGEEQFF
-	TRBV7-2	many	TRBJ1-1	TGTGCCAGCAGCTTAGGAGTTGGGCACCTCATGAACACTGAAGCTTTCTTT	CASSLGVGHLMNTEAFF
-	TRBV28	-	TRBJ2-5	TGTGCCAGCAGTCCGGGGCGTAGCTTAAAAGAGACCCAGTACTTC	CASSPGRSLKETQYF
-	TRBV13	-	TRBJ2-1	TGTGCCAGCAGCCTCAGTCAGGGGTGGTCCTACAATGAGCAGTTCTTC	CASSLSQGWSYNEQFF
-	TRBV28	-	TRBJ2-1	TGTGCCAGCAGCCCCCCGGGATTAAGACGGTACAATGAGCAGTTCTTC	CASSPPGLRRYNEQFF
-	TRBV6-2/TRBV6-3	-	TRBJ2-2	TGTGCCAGCAGTTACGGGGTCCCCAACACCGGGGAGCTGTTTTTT	CASSYGVPNTGELFF
-	TRBV28	many	TRBJ1-4	TGTGCCAGCAGAGTCACCAGGGTGGACGAAAAACTGTTTTTT	CASRVTRVDEKLFF
-	TRBV12-3/TRBV12-4	many	TRBJ2-5	TGTGCCAGCAGTTCCCCTTTTCGAGGGGGGGCCGGGGAGACCCAGTACTTC	CASSSPFRGGAGETQYF
TRBD2	TRBV28	-	TRBJ2-3	TGTGCCAGCAGTTTCCCGGGACTAGCGATGGGCACAGATACGCAGTATTTT	CASSFPGLAMGTDTQYF
TRBD1	TRBV7-6	many	TRBJ1-1	TGTGCCAGCAGCTTACGTCCGGACAGGATTATGAACACTGAAGCTTTCTTT	CASSLRPDRIMNTEAFF
-	TRBV6-2/TRBV6-3	many	TRBJ2-3	TGTGCCAGCAGTTACCTAGATCATACGCAGTATTTT	CASSYLDHTQYF
-	TRBV4-1	-	TRBJ2-3	TGCGCCAGCAGCCAAGAAAAGGGGGGCACAGATACGCAGTATTTT	CASSQEKGGTDTQYF
-	TRBV4-3	-	TRBJ1-2	TGCGCCAGCAGCCATACCCCCTCCGTTTTTGGCTACACCTTC	CASSHTPSVFGYTF
-	TRBV28	few	TRBJ2-6	TGTGCCAGCAGTTTGTGGGGGGATAGCTCTGGGGCCAACGTCCTGACTTTC	CASSLWGDSSGANVLTF
-	TRBV27	-	TRBJ1-1	TGTGTCACGAGGGGGGGAAGGAACACTGAAGCTTTCTTT	CVTRGGRNTEAFF
-	TRBV6-2/TRBV6-3	few	TRBJ2-2	TGTGCCAGCAGTTACTACTATGCCAGCACCGGGGAGCTGTTTTTT	CASSYYYASTGELFF
-	TRBV6-2/TRBV6-3	few	TRBJ2-1	TGTGCCAGCAGCTTAGTCCCGGGACACAATGAGCAGTTCTTC	CASSLVPGHNEQFF
-	TRBV29-1	few	TRBJ2-7	TGCAGCGTCGTGGACGTTGGAGGGAACGAGCAGTACTTC	CSVVDVGGNEQYF
-	TRBV6-2/TRBV6-3	-	TRBJ1-1	TGTGCCAGCAGAAACATGAACACTGAAGCTTTCTTT	CASRNMNTEAFF
TRBD2	TRBV5-1	-	TRBJ2-2	TGCGCCAGCAGCTTCGGGGGGTTCGGCGGGGAGCTGTTTTTT	CASSFGGFGGELFF
TRBD2	TRBV9	few	TRBJ2-5	TGTGCCAGCAGCGTAGAGAGCGGGGGGCCAAGGGAGACCCAGTACTTC	CASSVESGGPRETQYF
TRBD1	TRBV5-4	few	TRBJ1-2	TGTGCCAGCCACACGACGGGACAGGGGGCCGATGGCTACACCTTC	CASHTTGQGADGYTF